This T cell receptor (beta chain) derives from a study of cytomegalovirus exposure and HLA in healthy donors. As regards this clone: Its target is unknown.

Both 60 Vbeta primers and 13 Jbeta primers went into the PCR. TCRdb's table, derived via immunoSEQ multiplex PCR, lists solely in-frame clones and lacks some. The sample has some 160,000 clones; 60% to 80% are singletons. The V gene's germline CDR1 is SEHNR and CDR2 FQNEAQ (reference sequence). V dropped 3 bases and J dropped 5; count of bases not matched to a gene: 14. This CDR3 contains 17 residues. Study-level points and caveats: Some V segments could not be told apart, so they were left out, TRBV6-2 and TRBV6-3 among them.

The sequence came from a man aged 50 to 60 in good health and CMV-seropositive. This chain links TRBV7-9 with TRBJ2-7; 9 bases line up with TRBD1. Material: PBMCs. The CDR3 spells CASSFSGTGSSYDEQYF. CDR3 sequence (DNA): TGTGCCAGCAGCTTTTCCGGGACAGGGAGTTCCTACGACGAGCAGTACTTC. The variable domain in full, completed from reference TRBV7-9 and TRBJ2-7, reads DTGVSQNPRHKITKRGQNVTFRCDPISEHNRLYWYRQTLGQGPEFLTYFQNEAQLEKSRLLSDRFSAERPKGSFSTLEIQRTEQGDSAMYLCASSFSGTGSSYDEQYFGPGTRLTVT.